The entry below gives a single TCR beta chain sequence along with its context. This entry comes from a study of blood T cell repertoires in COVID-19. Background on the study: Samples of COVID-19 (acute and convalescent) were obtained from the United States, Italy and Spain. The analysed material was cDNA or gDNA that came from T cells, B-cell-depleted T cells, or PBMCs.

Trimming took off 4 bases at V and 2 bases at J, with 14 bases between the two ends. The CDR3 sequence is 15 residues long. Germline V gene data show CDR1 as SGHAT and CDR2 as FQNNGV. Produced via immunoSEQ multiplex PCR; TCRdb's table is partial and in-frame only. The sample gives 150,000 or so clones, 82% of which show up once; roughly 9% is in the top ten. The TCR comes from a woman aged 70 to 79 with acute or convalescent COVID-19. Source material: peripheral blood. The J gene is TRBJ1-2, the V gene TRBV11-2, with D hard to call. CDR3 in DNA: TGTGCCAGCAGCTCTATCGGTAGCAAGAACTATGGCTACACCTTC. Its translation: CASSSIGSKNYGYTF.